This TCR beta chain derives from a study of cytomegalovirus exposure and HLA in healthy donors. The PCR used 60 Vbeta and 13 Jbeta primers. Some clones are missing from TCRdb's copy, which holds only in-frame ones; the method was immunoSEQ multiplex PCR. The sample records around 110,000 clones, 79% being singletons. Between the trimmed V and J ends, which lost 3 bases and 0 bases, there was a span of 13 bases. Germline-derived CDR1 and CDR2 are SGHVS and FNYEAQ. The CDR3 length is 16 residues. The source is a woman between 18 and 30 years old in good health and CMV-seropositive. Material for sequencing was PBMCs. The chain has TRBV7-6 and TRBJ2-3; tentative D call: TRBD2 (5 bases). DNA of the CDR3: TGTGCCAGCAGCTTCCAGAGTCGGGGTAGCACAGATACGCAGTATTTT. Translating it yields CASSFQSRGSTDTQYF.